This T cell receptor beta chain was identified in a study of CD8+ T cells in alopecia areata (dated by TCRdb to the late 2010s). For context, the study as a whole: To study T cell clonal expansion in alopecia areata, the researchers applied high-throughput TCRbeta sequencing to both the C3H/HeJ mouse model and human patients. On the human side, TCRbeta sequencing was run on scalp tissue and on sorted CD4+ and CD8+ peripheral blood T cells from healthy controls and from alopecia areata patients with either patchy or totalis/universalis disease. Scalp clonality was compared among normal scalp (n=4), patchy alopecia areata scalp (n=8), and alopecia totalis/universalis scalp (n=8). RNA was extracted with the PAXgene miRNA kit for fixed scalp, the miRNeasy kit for PBMCs, and the RNeasy kit for mouse skin. TCRbeta CDR3 regions were amplified by immunoSEQ multiplex PCR with 35 Vbeta forward and 13 Jbeta reverse primers. Overall results and qualifications from the work: TCR sequences shared between patients were less clear than in mice, possibly partly because of HLA diversity in the patient population. Resident alphabeta T cells in normal human skin are also sequenced, complicating scalp TCR repertoire analysis, unlike mouse skin dominated by gammadelta T cells. Compared with normal scalp, lesional scalp, particularly in alopecia totalis/universalis, had higher clonality and more expanded CD8+ clones, which suggests antigenic drive.

Peripheral blood and lesional scalp punch biopsies were obtained from patients with alopecia areata. PBMCs were separated by density centrifugation and stained for CD3, CD4 and CD8, after which CD4+ and CD8+ T cells were sorted on a FACSAria. Alopecia areata patients who were not treated were recruited through a multicenter biomarker study. In roughly five patients from the biomarker study, the blood CD8+ T cells went through an additional sort into NKG2D-low and NKG2D-high fractions. The CDR3 goes from the cysteine to the phenylalanine over 13 residues. The read is trimmed to its CDR3 DNA, 39 bases read in frame from base 1. V was cut back by 5 bases and J by 4 bases, leaving a gap of 11 bases between them. Based on the germline V gene (reference sequence), the CDR1 and CDR2 sequences are MNHEY and SMNVEV. Library generation was performed with the immunoSEQ multiplex PCR assay. RNA was extracted from all samples and reverse transcribed into cDNA as template for TCR sequencing. First-strand cDNA was synthesized with SuperScript III using a 2:1 mix of oligo-dT and random hexamers. A synthetic immune receptor repertoire was used to measure amplification bias, and any remaining bias was corrected computationally. The study's own analysis went as follows. Raw reads were preprocessed to remove errors, and CDR3 was defined according to IMGT conventions as the region from the conserved cysteine to phenylalanine. To get clonality, Shannon entropy was normalized by log2 of the number of productive unique TCRs and the result was subtracted from 1. Whether scalp clones were CD4 or CD8 was inferred by matching scalp TCRbeta sequences against CD4 and CD8 repertoires sorted from blood. TCRdb limited this immuneACCESS table to in-frame rearrangements with V and J called. A share of clones is missing; checked studies link under half to unresolved V genes, and the rest is unexplained. V and J calls plus clone size are reproduced from that table; the DNA served to infer D and trimming. The sample has about 110,000 clones on record, under 60% of them singletons. The top ten clones comprise approximately 23% of the sample.

Worth noting for this clone: No antigen is known for it. No much larger clonotype is one base removed from it; base qualities were not supplied.

The sequencing input was NKG2D-low CD8+ T cells sorted from blood. The cell subset or site label, read with the paper, signifies: sorted CD8+ NKG2D-low blood T cells. The source of this sequence is a human donor with alopecia areata. The chain was built from TRBV27 and TRBJ2-5, with a tentative D gene TRBD2 over 6 matching bases. In nucleotide form, the sequence is TGTGCCAGCAGTGGACTCGGGGGAGAGACCCAGTACTTC. Its translation reads: CASSGLGGETQYF.